A selection of T cell receptor beta chains follows, all from one sample in a study of shared clonotypes between healthy human individuals. Profiled with immunoSEQ multiplex PCR; TCRdb holds only in-frame clones, not every one. The sample lists 950,000 to 1,100,000 clones; approximately 80% were seen once. The sample consisted of memory CD4+ T cells from PBMCs. The source of these receptors is a man younger than 30 in good health. Some clones in this sample may be carry-over from other donors' samples. The CDR3 runs from the conserved cysteine through the conserved F or W. D genes are given only for firm matches. Clone size is not always given. Where it is, it says once, few, many or a class for expanded clones.

TRBJ2-7	TRBV6-6	.	many	CASSYTSSSEQYF	TGTGCCAGCAGTTACACTTCTAGCTCCGAGCAGTACTTC
TRBJ2-5	TRBV5-1	TRBD2	.	CASSAGLAGGLQETQYF	TGCGCCAGCAGCGCCGGACTAGCGGGAGGGCTCCAAGAGACCCAGTACTTC
TRBJ1-2	TRBV5-1	.	once	CASSFQGKLSGYTF	TGCGCCAGCAGCTTTCAGGGGAAGCTAAGTGGCTACACCTTC
TRBJ2-3	TRBV5-4	TRBD2	.	CASSQRLAGGRDTQYF	TGTGCCAGCAGCCAAAGACTAGCGGGAGGAAGGGATACGCAGTATTTT
TRBJ2-7	TRBV11-2	.	.	CASSSAGPAGEQYF	TGTGCCAGCAGCTCAGCCGGGCCGGCCGGAGAGCAGTACTTC
TRBJ2-4	TRBV5-1	.	.	CASSLEANIQYF	TGCGCCAGCAGCTTGGAGGCAAACATTCAGTACTTC
TRBJ2-1	TRBV7-2	.	.	CASSLRGTVNEQFF	TGTGCCAGCAGCTTAAGGGGTACAGTAAATGAGCAGTTCTTC
TRBJ2-1	TRBV20-1	.	.	CSAKDRNEQFF	TGCAGTGCTAAGGACCGGAATGAGCAGTTCTTC
TRBJ2-7	TRBV7-9	.	.	CASSLEAGPPSEQYF	TGTGCCAGCAGCTTAGAAGCAGGACCGCCGTCCGAGCAGTACTTC
TRBJ2-2	TRBV4-3	.	.	CASSQVGGTGELFF	TGCGCCAGCAGCCAAGTTGGGGGAACCGGGGAGCTGTTTTTT
TRBJ2-5	TRBV2	.	.	CASSESETQYF	TGTGCCAGCAGTGAGTCGGAGACCCAGTACTTC
TRBJ2-3	TRBV5-4	TRBD1	once	CASNSGTGGPDTQYF	TGTGCCAGCAACAGCGGGACAGGGGGCCCAGATACGCAGTATTTT
TRBJ2-5	TRBV25-1	TRBD2	.	CASSPWASGSQETQYF	TGTGCCAGCAGCCCATGGGCTAGCGGGAGCCAAGAGACCCAGTACTTC
TRBJ2-3	TRBV11-3	.	.	CASSVSVSNTDTQYF	TGTGCCAGCAGCGTATCAGTGTCAAACACAGATACGCAGTATTTT
TRBJ2-1	TRBV7-9	TRBD2	.	CASSLTSRVNEQFF	TGTGCCAGCAGCTTGACTAGCAGGGTCAATGAGCAGTTCTTC
TRBJ2-7	TRBV4-3	.	.	CASSQGGAGSYEQYF	TGCGCCAGCAGCCAAGGGGGGGCTGGATCCTACGAGCAGTACTTC
TRBJ2-7	TRBV7-6	TRBD2	few	CASTPGLAGYEQYF	TGTGCCAGCACCCCGGGACTAGCGGGATACGAGCAGTACTTC
TRBJ2-5	TRBV20-1	TRBD2	many	CLLADQETQYF	TGCTTACTAGCGGACCAAGAGACCCAGTACTTC
TRBJ2-4	TRBV19	TRBD1	once	CASRQGENIQYF	TGTGCCAGCAGACAGGGGGAAAACATTCAGTACTTC
TRBJ1-2	TRBV20-1	.	once	CSARSSRYTF	TGCAGTGCTAGGAGCAGCCGCTACACCTTC
TRBJ2-7	TRBV14	.	.	CASSQDISGSQYF	TGTGCCAGCAGCCAAGATATAAGCGGATCCCAGTACTTC
TRBJ2-1	TRBV7-6	.	.	CASSHYKELDNEQFF	TGTGCCAGCAGCCACTACAAGGAACTCGACAATGAGCAGTTCTTC